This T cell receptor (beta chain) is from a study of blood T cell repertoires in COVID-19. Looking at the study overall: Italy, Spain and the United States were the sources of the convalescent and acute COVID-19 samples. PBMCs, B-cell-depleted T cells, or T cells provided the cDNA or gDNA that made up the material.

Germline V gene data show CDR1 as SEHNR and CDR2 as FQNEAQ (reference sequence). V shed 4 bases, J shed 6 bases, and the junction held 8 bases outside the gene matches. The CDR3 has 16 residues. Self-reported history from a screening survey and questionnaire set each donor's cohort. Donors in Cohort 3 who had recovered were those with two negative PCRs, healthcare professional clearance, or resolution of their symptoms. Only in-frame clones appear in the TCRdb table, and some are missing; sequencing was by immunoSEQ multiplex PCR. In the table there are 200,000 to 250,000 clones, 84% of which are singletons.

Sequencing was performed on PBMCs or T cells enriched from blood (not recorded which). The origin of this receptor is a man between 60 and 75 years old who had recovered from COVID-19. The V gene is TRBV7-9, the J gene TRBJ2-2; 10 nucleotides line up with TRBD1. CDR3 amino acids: CASSSFGTGVSGELFF. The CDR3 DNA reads TGTGCCAGCAGCTCGTTCGGGACAGGGGTGTCCGGGGAGCTGTTTTTT.